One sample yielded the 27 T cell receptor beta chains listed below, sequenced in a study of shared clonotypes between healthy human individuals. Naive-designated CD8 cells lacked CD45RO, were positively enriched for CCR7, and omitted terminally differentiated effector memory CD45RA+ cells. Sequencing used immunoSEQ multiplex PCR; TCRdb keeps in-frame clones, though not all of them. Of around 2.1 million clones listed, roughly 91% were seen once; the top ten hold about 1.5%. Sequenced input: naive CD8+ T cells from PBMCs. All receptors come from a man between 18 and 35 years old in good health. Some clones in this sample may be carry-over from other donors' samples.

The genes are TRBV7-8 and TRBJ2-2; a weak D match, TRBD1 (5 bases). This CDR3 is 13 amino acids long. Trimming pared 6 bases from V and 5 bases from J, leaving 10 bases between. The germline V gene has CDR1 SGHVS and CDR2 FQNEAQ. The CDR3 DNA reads TGTGCCAGCAGTCCTGACAGAACCGGGGAGCTGTTTTTT. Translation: CASSPDRTGELFF.

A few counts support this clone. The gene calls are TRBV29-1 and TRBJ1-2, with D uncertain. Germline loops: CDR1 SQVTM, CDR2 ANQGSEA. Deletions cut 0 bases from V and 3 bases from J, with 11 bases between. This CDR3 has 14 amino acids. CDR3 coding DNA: TGCAGCGTTGAAGAGTGGGTTCCTGACTATGGCTACACCTTC. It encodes CSVEEWVPDYGYTF.

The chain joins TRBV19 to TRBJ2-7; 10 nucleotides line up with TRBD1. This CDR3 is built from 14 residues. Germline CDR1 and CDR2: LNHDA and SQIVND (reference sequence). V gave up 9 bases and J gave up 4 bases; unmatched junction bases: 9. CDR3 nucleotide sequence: TGTGCCAGCAAACTGCGGACAGGGGGATACGAGCAGTACTTC. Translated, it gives CASKLRTGGYEQYF. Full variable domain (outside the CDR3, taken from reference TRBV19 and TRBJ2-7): DGGITQSPKYLFRKEGQNVTLSCEQNLNHDAMYWYRQDPGQGLRLIYYSQIVNDFQKGDIAEGYSVSREKKESFPLTVTSAQKNPTAFYLCASKLRTGGYEQYFGPGTRLTVT.

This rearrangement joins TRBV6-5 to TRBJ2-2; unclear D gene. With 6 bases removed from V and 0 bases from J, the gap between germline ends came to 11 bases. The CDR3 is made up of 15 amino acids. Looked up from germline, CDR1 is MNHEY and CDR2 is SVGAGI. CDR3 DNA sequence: TGTGCCAGCAGCCTGGACGTTTCGAACACCGGGGAGCTGTTTTTT. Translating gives CASSLDVSNTGELFF.

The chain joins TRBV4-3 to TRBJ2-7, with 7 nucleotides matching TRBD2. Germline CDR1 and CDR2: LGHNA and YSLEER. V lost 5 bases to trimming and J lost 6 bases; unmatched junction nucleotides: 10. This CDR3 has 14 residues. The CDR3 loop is CASSESGEWSEQYF. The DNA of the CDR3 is TGCGCCAGCAGCGAAAGCGGGGAGTGGAGCGAGCAGTACTTC.

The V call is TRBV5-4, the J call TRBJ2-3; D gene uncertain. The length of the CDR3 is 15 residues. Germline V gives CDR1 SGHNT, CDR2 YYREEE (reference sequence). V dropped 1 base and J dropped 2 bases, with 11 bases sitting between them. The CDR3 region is CASSLLKDLTDTQYF. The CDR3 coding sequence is TGTGCCAGCAGCTTGTTGAAGGACCTCACAGATACGCAGTATTTT.

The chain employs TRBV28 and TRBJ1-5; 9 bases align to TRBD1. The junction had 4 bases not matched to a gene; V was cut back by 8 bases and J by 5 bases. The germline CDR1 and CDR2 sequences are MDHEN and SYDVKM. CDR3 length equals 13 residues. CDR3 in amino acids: CASDGTGYQPQHF. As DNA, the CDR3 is TGTGCCAGCGACGGGACAGGGTATCAGCCCCAGCATTTT.

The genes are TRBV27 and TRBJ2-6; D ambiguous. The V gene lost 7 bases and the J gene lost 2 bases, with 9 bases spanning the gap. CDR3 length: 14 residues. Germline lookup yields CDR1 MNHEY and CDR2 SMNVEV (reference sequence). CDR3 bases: TGTGCCAGCACCGACGGACCTGGGGCCAACGTCCTGACTTTC. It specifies CASTDGPGANVLTF.

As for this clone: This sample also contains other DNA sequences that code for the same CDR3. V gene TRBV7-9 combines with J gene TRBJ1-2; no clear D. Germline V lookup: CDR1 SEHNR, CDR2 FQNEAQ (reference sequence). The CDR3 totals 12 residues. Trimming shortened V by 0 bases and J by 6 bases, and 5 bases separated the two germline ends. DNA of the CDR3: TGTGCCAGCAGCTTAGCGGTTGATGGCTACACCTTC. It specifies CASSLAVDGYTF.

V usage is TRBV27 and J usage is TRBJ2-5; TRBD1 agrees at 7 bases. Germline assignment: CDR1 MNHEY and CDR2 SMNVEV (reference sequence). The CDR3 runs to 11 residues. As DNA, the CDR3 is TGTGCTACAGGGGAGCAAGAGACCCAGTACTTC. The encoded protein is CATGEQETQYF.

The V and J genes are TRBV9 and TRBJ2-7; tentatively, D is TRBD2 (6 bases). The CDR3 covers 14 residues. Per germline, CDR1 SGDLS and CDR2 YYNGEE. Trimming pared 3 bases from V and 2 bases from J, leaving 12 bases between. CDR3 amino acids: CASSGNSGPYEQYF. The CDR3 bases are TGTGCCAGCAGCGGTAATAGCGGACCCTACGAGCAGTACTTC.

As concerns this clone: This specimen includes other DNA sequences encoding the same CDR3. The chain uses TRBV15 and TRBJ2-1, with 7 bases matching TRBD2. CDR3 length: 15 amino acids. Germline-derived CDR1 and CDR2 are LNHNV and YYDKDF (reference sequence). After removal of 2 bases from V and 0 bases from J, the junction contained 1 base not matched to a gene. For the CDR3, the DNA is TGTGCCACCAGCAGACGCGGGAGCTCCTACAATGAGCAGTTCTTC. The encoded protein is CATSRRGSSYNEQFF.

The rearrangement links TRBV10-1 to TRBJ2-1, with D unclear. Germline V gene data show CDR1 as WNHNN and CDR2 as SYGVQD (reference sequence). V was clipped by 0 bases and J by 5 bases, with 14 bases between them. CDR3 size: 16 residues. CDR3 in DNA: TGCGCCAGCAGTGAGTCTCCCGAGCTCGGAGACAATGAGCAGTTCTTC. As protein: CASSESPELGDNEQFF.

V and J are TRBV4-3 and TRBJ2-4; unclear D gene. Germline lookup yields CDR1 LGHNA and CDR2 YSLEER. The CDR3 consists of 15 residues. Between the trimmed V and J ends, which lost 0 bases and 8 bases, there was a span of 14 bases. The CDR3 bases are TGCGCCAGCAGCCAAGAGATAAGGGTAGGAGACATTCAGTACTTC. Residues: CASSQEIRVGDIQYF.

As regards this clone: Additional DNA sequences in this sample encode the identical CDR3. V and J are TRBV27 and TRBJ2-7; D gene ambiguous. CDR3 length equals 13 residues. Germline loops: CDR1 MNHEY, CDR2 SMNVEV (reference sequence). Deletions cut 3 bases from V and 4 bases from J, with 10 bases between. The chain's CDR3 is CASSFGATYEQYF. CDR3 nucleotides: TGTGCCAGCAGTTTTGGAGCTACGTACGAGCAGTACTTC.

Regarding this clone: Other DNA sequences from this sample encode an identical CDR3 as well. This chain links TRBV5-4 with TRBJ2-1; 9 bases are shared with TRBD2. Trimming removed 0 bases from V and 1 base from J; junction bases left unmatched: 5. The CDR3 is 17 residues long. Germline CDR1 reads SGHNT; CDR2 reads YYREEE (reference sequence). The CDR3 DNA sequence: TGTGCCAGCAGCTTGGAAGCGGGGGGTAGATCCTACAATGAGCAGTTCTTC. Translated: CASSLEAGGRSYNEQFF.

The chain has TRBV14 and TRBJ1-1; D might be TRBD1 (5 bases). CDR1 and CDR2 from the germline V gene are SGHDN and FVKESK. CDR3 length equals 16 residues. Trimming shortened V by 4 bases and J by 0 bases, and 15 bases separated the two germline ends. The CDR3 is CASSLSKTVMNTEAFF. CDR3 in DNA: TGTGCCAGCAGCCTATCAAAGACAGTCATGAACACTGAAGCTTTCTTT.

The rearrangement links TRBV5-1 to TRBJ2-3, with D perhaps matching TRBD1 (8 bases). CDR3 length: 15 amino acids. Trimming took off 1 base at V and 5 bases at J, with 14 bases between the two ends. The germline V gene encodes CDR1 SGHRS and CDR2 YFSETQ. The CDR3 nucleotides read TGCGCCAGCAGCTTGAATAACAGGGGGGGAGATACGCAGTATTTT. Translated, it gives CASSLNNRGGDTQYF.

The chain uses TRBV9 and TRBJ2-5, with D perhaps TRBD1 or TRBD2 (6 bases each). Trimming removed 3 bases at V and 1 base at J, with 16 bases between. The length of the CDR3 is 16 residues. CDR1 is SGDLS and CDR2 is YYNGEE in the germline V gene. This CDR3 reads CASSAFVGGIQETQYF. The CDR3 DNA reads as TGTGCCAGCAGCGCGTTTGTAGGGGGGATCCAAGAGACCCAGTACTTC. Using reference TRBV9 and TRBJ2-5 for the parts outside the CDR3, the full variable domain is DSGVTQTPKHLITATGQRVTLRCSPRSGDLSVYWYQQSLDQGLQFLIQYYNGEERAKGNILERFSAQQFPDLHSELNLSSLELGDSALYFCASSAFVGGIQETQYFGPGTRLLVL.

As DNA, the CDR3 is TGTGCCAGCAGTTTATACGCCATTGAGGGGGTGGGCTTCGTCGCCGGGGAGCTGTTTTTT. It specifies CASSLYAIEGVGFVAGELFF. The chain couples TRBV27 to TRBJ2-2; a possible D gene is TRBD1 (6 bases). CDR1 MNHEY and CDR2 SMNVEV come from the germline V gene (reference sequence). Trimming pared 1 base from V and 6 bases from J, leaving 27 bases between. This CDR3 comprises 20 residues.

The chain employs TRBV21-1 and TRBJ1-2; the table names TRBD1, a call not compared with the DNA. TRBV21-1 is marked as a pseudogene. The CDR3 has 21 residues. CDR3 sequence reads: CASSKDLEPGQGEGADYGYTF. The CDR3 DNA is TGTGCCAGCAGCAAAGATCTCGAGCCGGGACAGGGTGAAGGGGCTGACTATGGCTACACCTTC.

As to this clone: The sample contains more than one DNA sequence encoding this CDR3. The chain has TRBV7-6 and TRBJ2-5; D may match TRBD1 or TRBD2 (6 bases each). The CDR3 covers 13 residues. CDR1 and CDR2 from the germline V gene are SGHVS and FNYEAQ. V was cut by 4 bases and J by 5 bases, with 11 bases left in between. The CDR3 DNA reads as TGTGCCAGCAGCTCCAGAGGGGGGGAGACCCAGTACTTC. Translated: CASSSRGGETQYF.

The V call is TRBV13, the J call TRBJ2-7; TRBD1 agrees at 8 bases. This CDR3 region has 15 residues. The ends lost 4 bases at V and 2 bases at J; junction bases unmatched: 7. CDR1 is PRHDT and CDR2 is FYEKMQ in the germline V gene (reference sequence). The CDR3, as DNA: TGTGCCAGCAGCTCAAGACAGGGGTCCCCCTACGAGCAGTACTTC. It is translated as CASSSRQGSPYEQYF.

CDR3 sequence: CASSLAKDNPEAFF. The CDR3 nucleotides are TGTGCCAGCAGCTTAGCTAAGGATAACCCTGAAGCTTTCTTT. The rearrangement joins TRBV7-9 to TRBJ1-1; D call uncertain. The CDR3 covers 14 residues. Trimming left V 0 bases short and J 6 bases short, with 11 bases between. CDR1 is SEHNR, CDR2 FQNEAQ, per germline (reference sequence).

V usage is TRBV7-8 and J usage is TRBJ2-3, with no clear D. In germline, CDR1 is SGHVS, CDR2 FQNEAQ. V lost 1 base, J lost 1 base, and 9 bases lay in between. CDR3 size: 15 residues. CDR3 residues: CASSLVRSRTDTQYF. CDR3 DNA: TGTGCCAGCAGCTTAGTTCGCAGCCGCACAGATACGCAGTATTTT.

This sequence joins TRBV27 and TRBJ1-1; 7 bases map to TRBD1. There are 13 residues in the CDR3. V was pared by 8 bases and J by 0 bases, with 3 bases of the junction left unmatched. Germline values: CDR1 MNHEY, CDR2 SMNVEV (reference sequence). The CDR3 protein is CASADRMNTEAFF. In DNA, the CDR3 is TGTGCCAGCGCGGACAGGATGAACACTGAAGCTTTCTTT.

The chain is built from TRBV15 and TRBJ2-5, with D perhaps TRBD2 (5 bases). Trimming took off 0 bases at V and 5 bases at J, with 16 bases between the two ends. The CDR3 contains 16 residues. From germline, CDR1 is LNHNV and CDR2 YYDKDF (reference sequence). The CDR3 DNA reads TGTGCCACCAGCAGAGATCGGAGCGGAGATCGGGAGACCCAGTACTTC. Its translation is CATSRDRSGDRETQYF.